This TCR beta chain was observed in a study of Graves' ophthalmopathy and Graves' hyperthyroidism. Study findings and constraints: In blood appeared most of the expanded thyroid clonotypes whose frequency exceeded 0.001.

The sample holds many counts of this clonotype. Its antigen is undetermined. No ophthalmopathy within 18 months of follow-up signified stable hyperthyroidism. Ineligible for inclusion were patients with other autoimmune diseases, uncontrolled infections, pregnancy or lactation. The TCR beta CDR3 regions underwent amplification from RNA transcripts. HTBI primers served in a first-round RT-PCR, which a second-round multiplex PCR followed. One entry per CDR3 protein results from TCRdb running MiXCR on the multiplex PCR reads. The data show approximately 380,000 distinct CDR3 sequences, roughly 20% seen once. The CDR3 is made up of 12 amino acids. The germline CDR1 and CDR2 sequences are SGHNT and YENEEA. The V and J ends lost 5 bases and 8 bases respectively, with 12 bases between them.

Sequencing used peripheral blood. The J gene is TRBJ1-2, the V gene TRBV11-3; D remains unclear. This TCR was sampled from a woman between 18 and 30 years old with stable Graves' hyperthyroidism. The CDR3 DNA reads as TGTGCCAGCAGCCAAGGAGAGGGCGGCTACACCTTC. Protein: CASSQGEGGYTF.